These T cell receptor beta chains were read from a single sample in a study of identical twins. MiXCR, applied by TCRdb to the 5' RACE reads, yields one record per CDR3 protein. This table has roughly 240,000 distinct CDR3 sequences, 6.5% to 9% appearing once. This same sample was also taken into another study, of yellow fever vaccine responses in identical twins.

The sequenced sample consisted of CD8+ T cells sorted from blood. Receptor source: a woman aged 18-29 years in good health. The conserved cysteine and the conserved F or W are not part of the CDR3 here.

v_gene	j_gene	CDR3aa
TRBV13	TRBJ2-5	ASKTETGGETQY
TRBV4-1	TRBJ2-1	ASSQEQESYNEQF
TRBV3-1	TRBJ2-1	ASSQDGDRVYNEQF
TRBV12-3/TRBV12-4	TRBJ2-1	ASTPVGGEQF
TRBV6-5	TRBJ2-5	ASSYLAGSQETQY
TRBV27	TRBJ1-1	ASSPGPMISEAF
TRBV7-9	TRBJ2-7	ASSHDIYEQY
TRBV27	TRBJ2-5	ASSSLAGGWQETQY
TRBV7-9	TRBJ2-7	ASSLAGLGYEQY
TRBV9	TRBJ2-5	ASSDPDRGGLETQY
TRBV6-4	TRBJ2-1	ATLCLGSEQF
TRBV5-5	TRBJ1-5	ASSPSGGQPQH
TRBV29-1	TRBJ1-2	SVGQATQGGYT
TRBV6-4	TRBJ2-3	ASSDSSGRATDTQY
TRBV28	TRBJ2-3	ASNPHGSGSADTQY
TRBV11-1	TRBJ2-7	ASSLGPDVTKSWTYEQY
TRBV9	TRBJ2-2	ASSPLEAANTGELF
TRBV18	TRBJ2-5	ASSPPGLAGGQETQY
TRBV10-2	TRBJ2-3	ASSVEGTLGTDTQY
TRBV12-3/TRBV12-4	TRBJ2-7	ASSSWRPYEQY
TRBV7-9	TRBJ2-1	ASSPGGTSSYNEQF
TRBV4-1	TRBJ2-5	ASSLGQGGLETQY
TRBV3-1	TRBJ2-3	ASSPWPRSTDTQY
TRBV13	TRBJ2-1	ASSSILGNEQF
TRBV5-4	TRBJ2-2	ASSFQEGAWDTGELF
TRBV11-2	TRBJ2-1	ASSLELAGAYNEQF
TRBV9	TRBJ2-1	ASTNGGSSYNEQF
TRBV5-1	TRBJ2-3	ASSLSTDTQY
TRBV4-2	TRBJ2-3	ASSQDPTSGGFTDTQY
TRBV6-4	TRBJ2-2	ASSTGQGNTGELF
TRBV5-1	TRBJ1-1	ASSGETGNTEAF
TRBV27	TRBJ2-2	ASSLGVVPSIPGELF
TRBV20-1	TRBJ2-1	SATGQGNNEQF
TRBV15	TRBJ2-5	ASRDREETQY
TRBV5-5	TRBJ2-1	ASSLTSGSGREQF
TRBV29-1	TRBJ2-2	SVRTSEESGELF
TRBV6-5	TRBJ1-6	ASSYSIGMYNSPLH
TRBV11-2	TRBJ1-1	ASSLDPSGATEAF
TRBV25-1	TRBJ2-6	ASSEFGSGEWSSGANVLT
TRBV6-5	TRBJ2-5	ASSYSPSRETQY
TRBV7-9	TRBJ2-1	ASSLEGRMNEQF
TRBV3-1	TRBJ2-5	ASSQDWAGRNQETQY
TRBV27	TRBJ2-3	ASSPVLPEGGTDTQY
TRBV5-6	TRBJ2-5	ASSLARTGTLTQY
TRBV28	TRBJ2-5	ASSLGSAGREETQY
TRBV27	TRBJ2-7	ASSLLLAVPAYEQY
TRBV29-1	TRBJ2-2	SVPGTENTGELF
TRBV2	TRBJ2-3	ASSEWDSSTDTQY
TRBV15	TRBJ2-1	ATSRDPLAGGLKWQYNEQF
TRBV12-3/TRBV12-4	TRBJ2-7	ASGPVGGYEQY